This T cell receptor (beta chain) was sequenced during a study of CD8 T cells in ankylosing spondylitis. Whole-study results and caveats: Characteristic of ankylosing spondylitis blood, it appeared, was a TCR beta motif comprising roughly eight highly homologous variants. Matched synovial fluid from ankylosing spondylitis patients was reported to be enriched for disease-linked clones.

CDR3 length: 14 residues. Germline assignment: CDR1 SGHRS and CDR2 YFSETQ. V lost 1 base and J 3 bases, leaving 11 bases between the germline ends. TCRdb reanalysed the 5' RACE reads using MiXCR and keeps one entry per CDR3 protein. Here the sample spans a few hundred thousand distinct CDR3 sequences, 12% being singletons. This clonotype was picked up a small number of times. Its antigen is not identified. The origin of this receptor is a male donor with ankylosing spondylitis. The sequenced sample consisted of blood, either unsorted or a sorted T cell fraction (not recorded which). The chain recombines TRBV5-1 with TRBJ2-7; no definite D call. The CDR3 sequence: CASSLSDGIYEQYF. CDR3 nucleotides: TGCGCCAGCAGCTTGTCCGATGGGATCTACGAGCAGTACTTC.